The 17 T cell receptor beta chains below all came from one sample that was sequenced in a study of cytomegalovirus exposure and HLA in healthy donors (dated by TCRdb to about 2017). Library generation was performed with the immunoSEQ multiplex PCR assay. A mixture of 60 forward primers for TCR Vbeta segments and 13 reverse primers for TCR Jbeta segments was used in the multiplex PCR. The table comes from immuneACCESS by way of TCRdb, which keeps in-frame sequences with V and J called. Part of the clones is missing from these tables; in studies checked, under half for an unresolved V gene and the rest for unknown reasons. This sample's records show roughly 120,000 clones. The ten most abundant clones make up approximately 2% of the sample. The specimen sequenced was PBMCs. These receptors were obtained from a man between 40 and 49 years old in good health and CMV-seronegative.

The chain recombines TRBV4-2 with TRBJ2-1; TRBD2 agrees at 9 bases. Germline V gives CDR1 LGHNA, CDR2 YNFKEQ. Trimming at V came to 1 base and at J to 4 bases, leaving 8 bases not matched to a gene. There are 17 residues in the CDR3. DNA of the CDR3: TGTGCCAGCAGCCAAGCTTTAGCGGGAGATCATTACAATGAGCAGTTCTTC. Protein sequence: CASSQALAGDHYNEQFF.

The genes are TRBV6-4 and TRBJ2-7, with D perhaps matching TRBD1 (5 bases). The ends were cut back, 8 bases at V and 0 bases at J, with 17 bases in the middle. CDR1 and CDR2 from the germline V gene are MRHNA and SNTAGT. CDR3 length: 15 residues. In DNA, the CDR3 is TGTGCCAGCTGCTTTCGGACACTTACCTCCTACGAGCAGTACTTC. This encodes CASCFRTLTSYEQYF.

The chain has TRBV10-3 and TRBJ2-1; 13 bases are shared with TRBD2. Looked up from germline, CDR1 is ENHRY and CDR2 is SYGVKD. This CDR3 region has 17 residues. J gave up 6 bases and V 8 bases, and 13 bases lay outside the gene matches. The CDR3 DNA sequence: TGTGCCATCGGCGCCACTAGCGGGAGGGCGTTATCCAATGAGCAGTTCTTC. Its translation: CAIGATSGRALSNEQFF.

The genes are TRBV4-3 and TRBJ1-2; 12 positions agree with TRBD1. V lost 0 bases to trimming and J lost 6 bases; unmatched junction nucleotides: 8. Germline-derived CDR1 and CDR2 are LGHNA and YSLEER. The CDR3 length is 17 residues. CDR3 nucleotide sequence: TGCGCCAGCAGCCAAGAGCCTTTGGGACAGGGGGCGCATGGCTACACCTTC. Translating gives CASSQEPLGQGAHGYTF.

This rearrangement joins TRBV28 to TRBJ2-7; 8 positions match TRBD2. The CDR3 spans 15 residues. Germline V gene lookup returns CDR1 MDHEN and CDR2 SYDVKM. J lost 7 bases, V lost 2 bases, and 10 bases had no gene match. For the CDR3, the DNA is TGTGCCAGCAGTTTAACTAGCGGAGGGGATCGAGAGCAGTACTTC. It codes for CASSLTSGGDREQYF.

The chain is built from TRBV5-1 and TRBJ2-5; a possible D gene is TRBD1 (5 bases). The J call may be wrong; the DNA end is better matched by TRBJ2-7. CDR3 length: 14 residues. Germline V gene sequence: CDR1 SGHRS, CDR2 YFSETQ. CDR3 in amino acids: CASSSSGLPYEQYF. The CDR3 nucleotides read TGCGCCAGCAGCTCCTCAGGGTTGCCCTACGAGCAGTACTTC.

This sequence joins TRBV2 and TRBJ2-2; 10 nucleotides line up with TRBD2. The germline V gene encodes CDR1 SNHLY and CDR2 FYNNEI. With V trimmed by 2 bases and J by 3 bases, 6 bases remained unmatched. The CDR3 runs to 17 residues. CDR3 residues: CASSEMGLAYYTGELFF. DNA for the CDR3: TGTGCCAGCAGTGAAATGGGACTAGCGTACTACACCGGGGAGCTGTTTTTT.

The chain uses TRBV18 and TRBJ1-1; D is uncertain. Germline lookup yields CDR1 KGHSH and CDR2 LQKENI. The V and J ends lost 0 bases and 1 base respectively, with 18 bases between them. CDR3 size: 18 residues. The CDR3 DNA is TGTGCCAGCTCACCACCAGGAACCCTCATCGGAGCGAACACTGAAGCTTTCTTT. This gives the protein CASSPPGTLIGANTEAFF.

The CDR3 sequence is CASSLRRDGDTQYF. CDR3 bases: TGTGCCAGCAGCTTGAGGCGGGATGGAGATACGCAGTATTTT. This chain links TRBV5-4 with TRBJ2-3, with a possible D match to TRBD2 (6 bases). Trimming left V 1 base short and J 5 bases short, with 11 bases between. CDR3 size: 14 residues. Germline CDR1 is SGHNT and CDR2 is YYREEE (reference sequence).

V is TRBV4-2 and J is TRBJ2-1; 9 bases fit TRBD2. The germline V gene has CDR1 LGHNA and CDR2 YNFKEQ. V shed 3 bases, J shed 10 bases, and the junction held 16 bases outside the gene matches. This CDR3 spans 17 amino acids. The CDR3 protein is CASSHPLYSGRAEEQFF. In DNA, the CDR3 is TGTGCCAGCAGCCACCCTTTATATAGCGGGAGAGCAGAGGAGCAGTTCTTC.

The CDR3 DNA is TGTGCCAGCAGCTTGGGCGGTCCGGCTTACCATGGAAACACCATATATTTT. It yields the protein CASSLGGPAYHGNTIYF. The V call is TRBV5-4, the J call TRBJ1-3; D gene uncertain. The CDR3 covers 17 residues. The germline V and J ends were trimmed by 0 bases and 3 bases, with 16 bases remaining between them. The germline gives CDR1 SGHNT, CDR2 YYREEE (reference sequence).

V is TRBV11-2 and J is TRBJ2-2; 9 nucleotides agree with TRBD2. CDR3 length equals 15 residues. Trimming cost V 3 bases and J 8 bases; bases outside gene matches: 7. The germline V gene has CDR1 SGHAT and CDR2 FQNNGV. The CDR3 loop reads CASSFKAGGSGELFF. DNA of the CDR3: TGTGCCAGCAGCTTCAAAGCGGGAGGTTCGGGGGAGCTGTTTTTT.

The CDR3 here is CAWSSGGAQEQYF. CDR3 in DNA: TGTGCCTGGAGCAGTGGAGGGGCGCAAGAGCAGTACTTC. The V call is TRBV30, the J call TRBJ2-7; tentatively, D is TRBD2 (6 bases). Trimming pared 3 bases from V and 7 bases from J, leaving 16 bases between. Germline assignment: CDR1 GTSNPN and CDR2 SVGIG (reference sequence). The CDR3 contains 13 residues. The whole variable domain, filled in from reference TRBV30 and TRBJ2-7, reads SQTIHQWPATLVQPVGSPLSLECTVEGTSNPNLYWYRQAAGRGLQLLFYSVGIGQISSEVPQNLSASRPQDRQFILSSKKLLLSDSGFYLCAWSSGGAQEQYFGPGTRLTVT.

CDR3 amino acids: CASSLAPRAGYTF. Written as DNA, the CDR3 is TGCGCCAGCAGCTTGGCCCCCAGGGCTGGCTACACCTTC. The chain is built from TRBV5-1 and TRBJ1-2; D is possibly TRBD1 (5 bases). The germline V gene has CDR1 SGHRS and CDR2 YFSETQ. The V gene lost 0 bases and the J gene lost 7 bases, with 10 bases spanning the gap. The CDR3 covers 13 residues.

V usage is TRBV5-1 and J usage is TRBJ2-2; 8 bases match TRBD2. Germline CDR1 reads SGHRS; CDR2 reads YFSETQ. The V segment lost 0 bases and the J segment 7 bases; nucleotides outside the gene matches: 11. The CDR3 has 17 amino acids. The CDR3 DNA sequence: TGCGCCAGCAGCTTGGCAGCGGGAGTCCCACCCAGCGGGGAGCTGTTTTTT. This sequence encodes CASSLAAGVPPSGELFF. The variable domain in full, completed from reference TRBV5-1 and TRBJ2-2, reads KAGVTQTPRYLIKTRGQQVTLSCSPISGHRSVSWYQQTPGQGLQFLFEYFSETQRNKGNFPGRFSGRQFSNSRSEMNVSTLELGDSALYLCASSLAAGVPPSGELFFGEGSRLTVL.

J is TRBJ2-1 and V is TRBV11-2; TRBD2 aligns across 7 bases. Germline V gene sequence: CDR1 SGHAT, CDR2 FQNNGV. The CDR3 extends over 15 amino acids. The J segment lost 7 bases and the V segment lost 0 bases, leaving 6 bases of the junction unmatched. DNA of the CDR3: TGTGCCAGCAGCTTAGAGGGAGGGAAGGGTAATGAGCAGTTCTTC. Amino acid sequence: CASSLEGGKGNEQFF.

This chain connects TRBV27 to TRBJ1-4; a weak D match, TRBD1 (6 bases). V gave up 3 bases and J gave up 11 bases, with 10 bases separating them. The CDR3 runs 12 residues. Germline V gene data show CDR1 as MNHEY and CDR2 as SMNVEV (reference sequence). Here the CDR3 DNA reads TGTGCCAGCAGTTTTGAGGGGGGGAAACTGTTTTTT. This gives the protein CASSFEGGKLFF. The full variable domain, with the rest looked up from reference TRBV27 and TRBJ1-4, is EAQVTQNPRYLITVTGKKLTVTCSQNMNHEYMSWYRQDPGLGLRQIYYSMNVEVTDKGDVPEGYKVSRKEKRNFPLILESPSPNQTSLYFCASSFEGGKLFFGSGTQLSVL.